The entry below describes one TCR beta chain. The target antigen is unknown. The data belong to a study of vaccination effects on CD4 cells after COVID-19. Profiling relied on immunoSEQ multiplex PCR, and the TCRdb table lists in-frame clones only, not all of them. The table includes 55,000 to 70,000 clones, about four fifths detected once. After expansion with viral peptide pools in the ViraFEST assay, antigen-specific CD4+ T cells were sequenced. At the end of about 9 days of culture, CD4+ T cells were isolated. It was on days 3 and 7 that half the medium was replaced with IL-2 medium. CDR3 length: 15 amino acids. Germline trimming cut 8 bases from V and 4 bases from J; bases unmatched to any gene: 11. Germline V gives CDR1 SGHTA, CDR2 FQGNSA.

The V call is TRBV7-2, the J call TRBJ2-1, with 7 bases aligning to TRBD2. The sample in question was CD4+ T cells from PBMCs cultured with HCoV-229E spike peptides, obtained before COVID-19 vaccination. The TCR comes from a human donor who received a COVID-19 vaccine. The CDR3 nucleotides read TGTGCCAGCGCGTTACTCCGGGGGGTATACAATGAGCAGTTCTTC. This encodes CASALLRGVYNEQFF.